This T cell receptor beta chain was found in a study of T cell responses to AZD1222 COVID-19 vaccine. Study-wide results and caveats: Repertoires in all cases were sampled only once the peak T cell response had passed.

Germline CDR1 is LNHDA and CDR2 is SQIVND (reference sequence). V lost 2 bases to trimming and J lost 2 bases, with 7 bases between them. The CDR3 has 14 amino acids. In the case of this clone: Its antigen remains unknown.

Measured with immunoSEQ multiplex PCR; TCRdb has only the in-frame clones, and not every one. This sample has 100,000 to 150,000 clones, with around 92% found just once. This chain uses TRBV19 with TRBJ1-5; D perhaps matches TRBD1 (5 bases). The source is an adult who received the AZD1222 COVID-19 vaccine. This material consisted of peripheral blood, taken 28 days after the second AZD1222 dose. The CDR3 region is CASSIRGGNQPQHF. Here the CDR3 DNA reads TGTGCCAGTAGTATAAGGGGTGGCAATCAGCCCCAGCATTTT.